Each of the 8 T cell receptor beta chains below was sequenced from the same sample in a study of T cell changes during pregnancy in multiple sclerosis. Sequencing was performed with immunoSEQ multiplex PCR; in TCRdb, only in-frame clones are kept and a portion is missing. The sample lists about 47,000 clones, nearly 95% occurring once. The sample consisted of peripheral blood, taken in the third trimester of pregnancy. Receptors were obtained from a female donor with multiple sclerosis, enrolled in a pregnancy study.

The J gene is TRBJ2-4, the V gene TRBV5-1; 12 nucleotides line up with TRBD2. Germline trimming cut 1 base from V and 3 bases from J; bases unmatched to any gene: 5. The CDR3 has 17 residues. Germline lookup yields CDR1 SGHRS and CDR2 YFSETQ. The CDR3: CASSLPTSGSLKNIQYF. The CDR3 nucleotides read TGCGCCAGCAGCTTGCCGACTAGCGGGAGCCTCAAAAACATTCAGTACTTC.

This chain uses TRBV4-1 with TRBJ2-5; D gene unclear. V was pared by 0 bases and J by 5 bases, with 13 bases between. The CDR3 spans 15 residues. Germline loops: CDR1 MGHRA, CDR2 YSYEKL. CDR3 coding DNA: TGCGCCAGCAGCCAAGATCTTAGCAGTATGGAGACCCAGTACTTC. It is translated as CASSQDLSSMETQYF.

This clone was recorded only once. The chain uses TRBV5-5 and TRBJ2-2; 10 bases line up with TRBD2. Trimming at V came to 2 bases and at J to 6 bases, leaving 7 bases not matched to a gene. Looked up from germline, CDR1 is SGHKS and CDR2 is YYEKEE (reference sequence). CDR3 length equals 16 residues. The CDR3 region is CASSLLAGKFPGELFF. CDR3 nucleotide sequence: TGTGCCAGCAGCTTACTAGCGGGAAAATTTCCCGGGGAGCTGTTTTTT.

The chain combines TRBV19 with TRBJ1-1; 7 nucleotides agree with TRBD1. The CDR3 is 14 residues long. The J segment lost 4 bases and the V segment lost 4 bases, leaving 6 bases of the junction unmatched. Per the germline V gene, CDR1 is LNHDA and CDR2 is SQIVND (reference sequence). CDR3: CASSTQGVATEAFF. DNA of the CDR3: TGTGCCAGTAGTACCCAGGGGGTGGCCACTGAAGCTTTCTTT.

J is TRBJ2-3 and V is TRBV29-1; D not resolved. The germline V and J ends were trimmed by 4 bases and 2 bases, with 10 bases remaining between them. This CDR3 spans 13 amino acids. Germline V CDR1 and CDR2: SQVTM, ANQGSEA. DNA for the CDR3: TGCAGCGTTGTGGTCAGAAACACAGATACGCAGTATTTT. This encodes CSVVVRNTDTQYF.

The J gene is TRBJ2-1, the V gene TRBV15, with 10 bases matching TRBD2. Germline V lookup: CDR1 LNHNV, CDR2 YYDKDF (reference sequence). The CDR3 has 15 residues. V lost 8 bases, J lost 8 bases, and 12 bases stayed unmatched. CDR3 coding DNA: TGTGCCACCCAACGAGCGGGAGGGCCGGTCGATGAGCAGTTCTTC. Protein product: CATQRAGGPVDEQFF.

This clone was seen once. The CDR3 DNA is TGTGCCAGCAGAGGGGACACTGAAGCTTTCTTT. Its protein is CASRGDTEAFF. J is TRBJ1-1 and V is TRBV6-1; D might be TRBD1 (5 bases). CDR1 is MNHNS and CDR2 is SASEGT in the germline V gene. V dropped 6 bases and J dropped 3 bases, with 5 bases sitting between them. The CDR3 is 11 amino acids.

The chain is built from TRBV5-1 and TRBJ2-3; D is possibly TRBD1 (6 bases). Trimming took off 5 bases at V and 0 bases at J, with 10 bases between the two ends. This CDR3 region has 14 residues. Germline assignment: CDR1 SGHRS and CDR2 YFSETQ. The DNA for the CDR3 is TGCGCCAGCAGACTGCAGGGGAGCACAGATACGCAGTATTTT. Translation: CASRLQGSTDTQYF.